This T cell receptor beta chain was identified in a study of beta chain features in type 1 diabetes. Study observations and caveats: Type 1 diabetes patients showed a moderate but significant shortening of TCRB CDR3s in all four CD4+ subsets. Sequencing of cDNA might inflate the share of cells that strongly express TCR.

This clone was observed at least ten times. Its antigen is currently unknown. Since all of the isolated RNA was reverse transcribed, expressed TCRB transcripts were what got sequenced. The method was immunoSEQ multiplex PCR; TCRdb's version includes in-frame clones alone and lacks a portion of them. The data contain about 160,000 clones, around 9.7% of them singletons. Staining for CD45RO/CCR7/CD25/CD127/CD95/CD27 allowed sorting of CD4+ naive, central memory, regulatory and stem cell-like memory cells. The CDR3 sequence is 12 residues long. The germline V and J ends were trimmed by 0 bases and 10 bases, with 8 bases remaining between them. Germline CDR1 is SGHDT and CDR2 is YYEEEE.

The sequencing input was central memory CD4+ T cells from blood. The V call is TRBV5-6, the J call TRBJ2-1; D remains unclear. The clonotype comes from a woman between 25 and 40 years old with type 1 diabetes. The CDR3 sequence is CASSLAVGEQFF. The CDR3 coding sequence is TGTGCCAGCAGCTTGGCCGTCGGGGAGCAGTTCTTC.